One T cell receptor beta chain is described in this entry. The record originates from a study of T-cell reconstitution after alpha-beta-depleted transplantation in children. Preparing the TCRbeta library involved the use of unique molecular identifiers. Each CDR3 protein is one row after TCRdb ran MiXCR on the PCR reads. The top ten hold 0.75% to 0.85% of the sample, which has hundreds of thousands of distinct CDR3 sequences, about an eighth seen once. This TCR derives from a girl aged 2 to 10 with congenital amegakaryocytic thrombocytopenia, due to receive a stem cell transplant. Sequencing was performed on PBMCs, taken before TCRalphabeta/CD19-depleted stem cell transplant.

CDR3 coding DNA: TGTGCCAGCAGCTTAGTAGTGACAGGGGAGAGGGGCGAGCAGTACTTC. Residues: CASSLVVTGERGEQYF. The chain uses TRBV7-9 and TRBJ2-7; 8 bases line up with TRBD1. Germline V lookup: CDR1 SEHNR, CDR2 FQNEAQ (reference sequence). With 1 base clipped from V and 6 bases from J, the junction kept 11 bases outside the gene matches. This CDR3 comprises 16 residues.